A selection of T cell receptor beta chains follows, all from one sample in a study of cytomegalovirus exposure and HLA in healthy donors. Sequencing was performed with immunoSEQ multiplex PCR; in TCRdb, only in-frame clones are kept and a portion is missing. Of tens of thousands of clones listed, about 93% are singletons. The sequenced sample was PBMCs. Every receptor here comes from a woman aged 18-29 years in good health and CMV-seropositive. Both conserved end residues are part of each CDR3. A D gene is named only where the DNA matches it firmly.

CDR3 length: 15; J gene: TRBJ2-2; D gene: .; V gene: TRBV10-1; CDR3 protein: CASGRNNANTGELFF; CDR3 DNA: TGCGCCAGCGGGCGAAACAATGCGAACACCGGGGAGCTGTTTTTT
CDR3 length: 13; J gene: TRBJ1-2; D gene: .; V gene: TRBV18; CDR3 protein: CASSPRENYGYTF; CDR3 DNA: TGTGCCAGCTCACCAAGAGAAAACTATGGCTACACCTTC
CDR3 length: 15; J gene: TRBJ2-7; D gene: TRBD2; V gene: TRBV6-5; CDR3 protein: CASSREPGLAGVVYF; CDR3 DNA: TGTGCCAGCAGTCGTGAACCGGGACTAGCGGGGGTGGTGTACTTC
CDR3 length: 13; J gene: TRBJ1-6; D gene: .; V gene: TRBV29-1; CDR3 protein: CSAKRSYNSPLHF; CDR3 DNA: TGCAGCGCGAAGCGGTCCTATAATTCACCCCTCCACTTT
CDR3 length: 14; J gene: TRBJ1-1; D gene: TRBD1; V gene: TRBV6-5; CDR3 protein: CASSYSDRATEAFF; CDR3 DNA: TGTGCCAGCAGTTACTCCGACAGGGCCACTGAAGCTTTCTTT
CDR3 length: 16; J gene: TRBJ1-6; D gene: .; V gene: TRBV2; CDR3 protein: CASSRLRGKNNSPLHF; CDR3 DNA: TGTGCCAGCAGTCGTCTTCGCGGGAAAAATAATTCACCCCTCCACTTT
CDR3 length: 18; J gene: TRBJ2-5; D gene: TRBD1; V gene: TRBV9; CDR3 protein: CASSPSGLAGGRGETQYF; CDR3 DNA: TGTGCCAGCAGCCCCTCCGGCTTGGCAGGCGGCAGGGGGGAGACCCAGTACTTC
CDR3 length: 16; J gene: TRBJ2-7; D gene: .; V gene: TRBV2; CDR3 protein: CASSDDVRVRFYEQYF; CDR3 DNA: TGTGCCAGCAGTGATGACGTACGGGTTAGATTCTACGAGCAGTACTTC
CDR3 length: 17; J gene: TRBJ1-3; D gene: TRBD1; V gene: TRBV28; CDR3 protein: CASSRFQGAEEGNTIYF; CDR3 DNA: TGTGCCAGCAGTAGGTTCCAGGGGGCAGAGGAGGGAAACACCATATATTTT
CDR3 length: 13; J gene: TRBJ2-1; D gene: .; V gene: TRBV7-5; CDR3 protein: CARRLGSPNEQFF; CDR3 DNA: TGTGCCAGAAGGTTAGGTAGCCCCAATGAGCAGTTCTTC
CDR3 length: 14; J gene: TRBJ1-2; D gene: TRBD1; V gene: TRBV5-1; CDR3 protein: CASSHQGATDGYTF; CDR3 DNA: TGCGCCAGCAGCCATCAGGGGGCCACGGATGGCTACACCTTC
CDR3 length: 14; J gene: TRBJ2-2; D gene: TRBD1; V gene: TRBV4-1; CDR3 protein: CASSQTGVSGELFF; CDR3 DNA: TGCGCCAGCAGCCAAACAGGGGTCTCCGGGGAGCTGTTTTTT
CDR3 length: 13; J gene: TRBJ2-3; D gene: .; V gene: TRBV5-5; CDR3 protein: CASSLTGSDTQYF; CDR3 DNA: TGTGCCAGCAGCTTGACAGGGTCAGATACGCAGTATTTT
CDR3 length: 17; J gene: TRBJ2-7; D gene: TRBD2; V gene: TRBV5-1; CDR3 protein: CASSLGLAGDLTYEQYF; CDR3 DNA: TGCGCCAGCAGCTTAGGACTAGCGGGAGACTTAACCTACGAGCAGTACTTC
CDR3 length: 12; J gene: TRBJ1-1; D gene: .; V gene: TRBV29-1; CDR3 protein: CSVDLSDTEAFF; CDR3 DNA: TGCAGCGTTGATCTATCCGACACTGAAGCTTTCTTT
CDR3 length: 15; J gene: TRBJ2-2; D gene: TRBD1; V gene: TRBV2; CDR3 protein: CASSADRRNTGELFF; CDR3 DNA: TGTGCCAGCAGTGCGGACAGGCGGAACACCGGGGAGCTGTTTTTT
CDR3 length: 16; J gene: TRBJ1-3; D gene: TRBD1; V gene: TRBV11-3; CDR3 protein: CASNKSKTGPGNTIYF; CDR3 DNA: TGTGCCAGCAACAAATCAAAGACAGGGCCCGGAAACACCATATATTTT
CDR3 length: 17; J gene: TRBJ2-1; D gene: .; V gene: TRBV19; CDR3 protein: CASSPPRVGRSYNEQFF; CDR3 DNA: TGTGCCAGTAGTCCCCCCCGGGTCGGTAGGTCCTACAATGAGCAGTTCTTC